This TCR beta chain was retrieved from a study of cytotoxic CD8 clonotypes in ibrutinib-treated CLL. Looking at the study overall: 11 relapsed/refractory, roughly 15 treatment-naive; around 18 IGHV unmutated.

Points on this clone: Antigen specificity is unknown.

Some clones are missing from TCRdb's copy, which holds only in-frame ones; the method was immunoSEQ multiplex PCR. The sample contains about 130,000 clones, over 60% of which appear only once. V was shortened by 4 bases and J by 9 bases, with 12 bases between the two germline ends. The germline gives CDR1 MDHEN, CDR2 SYDVKM. The CDR3 covers 12 residues. Points from the study as a whole: Public clonotypes, rarely seen, contracted or held steady on treatment.

The gene calls are TRBV28 and TRBJ1-1; D ambiguous. The material was PBMCs, obtained after 12 months of ibrutinib treatment. The receptor's source is a human donor with chronic lymphocytic leukemia. CDR3 loop: CASSSSGLKAFF. CDR3 bases: TGTGCCAGCAGTTCTTCTGGATTAAAAGCTTTCTTT.